This T cell receptor beta chain was captured in a study of cytomegalovirus exposure and HLA in healthy donors. Points from the study as a whole: A later analysis reportedly found that, within productive TCRs, an Asian-associated ancestry cluster had fewer N-insertions than the mean observed across the roughly 700 donors. Listed as cytomegalovirus-associated were 164 TCR beta chains. Later analysis identified about 15,000 TCR beta sequences associated with HLA alleles, using a false discovery rate threshold of 0.05.

Use of 60 Vbeta and 13 Jbeta primers characterized the PCR. Here immunoSEQ multiplex PCR was the method, and the copy in TCRdb shows in-frame clones only, minus some. The sample yields approximately 100,000 clones, around 70% seen once. For this clone: Its antigen is currently unknown.

This TCR was sampled from a man between 35 and 55 years old in good health and CMV-seropositive. Material for sequencing was PBMCs.

The CDR3 nucleotides are TGTGCCAGCAGCTCCCTTGGAGCGGGGCAAGAGACCCAGTACTTC. It codes for CASSSLGAGQETQYF. The chain has TRBV7-6 and TRBJ2-5, with TRBD2 identical over 7 bases. Germline V lookup: CDR1 SGHVS, CDR2 FNYEAQ. The ends lost 4 bases at V and 2 bases at J; junction bases unmatched: 7. The CDR3 is 15 amino acids.